These 25 T cell receptor beta chains originate from one sample sequenced in a study of blood T cells in healthy people across ages. Then a second PCR, running about 6 to 11 cycles, was carried out with a sample-barcoded 5' primer and a J-beta primer mix. TCRdb reprocessed the 5' RACE reads with MiXCR, giving one entry per CDR3 protein. The table has approximately 850,000 distinct CDR3 sequences, under 55% seen once. What was sequenced was blood. All receptors derive from a man aged 55 to 70 in good health.

The chain links TRBV20-1 to TRBJ2-7, with 11 bases aligning to TRBD1. J lost 4 bases, V lost 3 bases, and 5 bases had no gene match. Per the germline V gene, CDR1 is DFQATT and CDR2 is SNEGSKA (reference sequence). The CDR3 totals 14 residues. In DNA form, the CDR3 reads TGCAGTGCTAGGGAGGACAGGGGGCAGTACGAGCAGTACTTC. Translating it yields CSAREDRGQYEQYF.

The chain joins TRBV18 to TRBJ2-7; a possible D gene is TRBD1 (6 bases). Germline V gives CDR1 KGHSH, CDR2 LQKENI. V lost 2 bases and J 1 base, leaving 9 bases between the germline ends. The length of the CDR3 is 14 residues. For the CDR3, the DNA is TGTGCCAGCTCACCAAGCAGGGGATCCTACGAGCAGTACTTC. Translation gives CASSPSRGSYEQYF.

The CDR3: CASSDRQGSNEKLFF. The CDR3 coding sequence is TGTGCCAGCAGCGACCGACAGGGATCTAATGAAAAACTGTTTTTT. The chain uses TRBV5-4 and TRBJ1-4, with 7 bases fitting TRBD1. The CDR3 runs 15 residues. Germline CDR1 is SGHNT and CDR2 is YYREEE (reference sequence). The V gene end was trimmed by 4 bases and the J gene end by 3 bases; junction bases not matched to a gene: 6.

This rearrangement joins TRBV12-3 or TRBV12-4 to TRBJ2-5; D gene ambiguous. The DNA end is a closer match to TRBJ2-7, so the J assignment may be wrong. The CDR3 covers 13 residues. The DNA of the CDR3 is TGTGCCAGCAGGGTAAGGGTCTCGTACGAGCAGTACTTC. Encoded protein: CASRVRVSYEQYF.

This clonotype was seen only once. The chain combines TRBV6-6 with TRBJ2-3; D unresolved. Trimming pared 6 bases from V and 0 bases from J, leaving 10 bases between. Germline-derived CDR1 and CDR2 are MNHNY and SVGAGI (reference sequence). The CDR3 has 14 residues. CDR3 residues: CASSYKYSTDTQYF. CDR3 nucleotide sequence: TGTGCCAGCAGCTATAAATATAGCACAGATACGCAGTATTTT.

This chain connects TRBV7-2 to TRBJ1-1; possible D gene TRBD1, 6 bases. Germline assignment: CDR1 SGHTA and CDR2 FQGNSA. This CDR3 is built from 15 residues. Trimming cost V 4 bases and J 7 bases, with 19 bases left between them. In DNA form, the CDR3 reads TGTGCCAGCAGCTACTCGGGACAACAAGCGAGTGAAGCTTTCTTT. It is translated as CASSYSGQQASEAFF. The full variable domain, with the rest looked up from reference TRBV7-2 and TRBJ1-1, is GAGVSQSPSNKVTEKGKDVELRCDPISGHTALYWYRQSLGQGLEFLIYFQGNSAPDKSGLPSDRFSAERTGGSVSTLTIQRTQQEDSAVYLCASSYSGQQASEAFFGQGTRLTVV.

In this sample, this clonotype turned up a few times. This chain links TRBV7-9 with TRBJ2-7, with D uncertain. V gave up 5 bases and J gave up 5 bases, with 16 bases separating them. Germline V gene sequence: CDR1 SEHNR, CDR2 FQNEAQ (reference sequence). The CDR3 covers 14 residues. The CDR3 here is CASSHRWAQNEQYF. CDR3 coding DNA: TGTGCCAGCAGCCATAGATGGGCTCAGAACGAGCAGTACTTC.

The chain is built from TRBV7-2 and TRBJ2-6, with D tentatively TRBD2 (5 bases). V lost 4 bases to trimming and J lost 12 bases, with 10 bases between them. There are 12 residues in the CDR3. CDR1 SGHTA and CDR2 FQGNSA come from the germline V gene. The CDR3 DNA sequence: TGTGCCAGCAGCTCTGGACTTCCCGTCCTGACTTTC. This translates into CASSSGLPVLTF.

This clonotype was counted many times. The chain joins TRBV10-3 to TRBJ2-7; no clear D gene. Germline V lookup: CDR1 ENHRY, CDR2 SYGVKD. The CDR3 is made up of 13 amino acids. V dropped 3 bases and J dropped 3 bases, with 9 bases sitting between them. The CDR3 sequence: CAISDSDDYEQYF. In nucleotides, the CDR3 is TGTGCCATCAGTGACAGTGATGACTACGAGCAGTACTTC.

Concerning this clonotype itself: It may be a read error: a sequence one base away is much more abundant. This sequence joins TRBV10-3 and TRBJ2-4; 7 bases agree with TRBD2. The CDR3 is made up of 14 amino acids. The junction had 5 bases not matched to a gene; V was cut back by 5 bases and J by 4 bases. The germline CDR1 and CDR2 sequences are ENHRY and SYGVKD. In nucleotides, the CDR3 is TGTGCCATCAGTTCTCGAGCGGGAAAAAACATTCAGTACTTC. The encoded protein is CAISSRAGKNIQYF.

The chain couples TRBV29-1 to TRBJ2-1; TRBD1 matches at 9 bases. The CDR3 loop spans 14 amino acids. CDR1 is SQVTM, CDR2 ANQGSEA, per germline. Trimming at V came to 7 bases and at J to 2 bases, leaving 6 bases not matched to a gene. CDR3 sequence: CSAGRTGAYNEQFF. CDR3 nucleotide sequence: TGCAGCGCCGGGCGGACAGGGGCCTACAATGAGCAGTTCTTC.

This clonotype was seen a single time. The CDR3 sequence is CASSLGPSVVNTQYF. As DNA, the CDR3 is TGTGCCAGCAGCTTAGGTCCGTCCGTTGTAAATACGCAGTATTTT. The chain recombines TRBV7-2 with TRBJ2-3; D is unresolved. V lost 1 base and J 7 bases, leaving 15 bases between the germline ends. Germline lookup yields CDR1 SGHTA and CDR2 FQGNSA. This CDR3 has 15 residues.

The chain carries TRBV29-1 and TRBJ2-2, with TRBD2 matching 11 bases. This CDR3 comprises 12 residues. CDR1 SQVTM and CDR2 ANQGSEA come from the germline V gene. Trimming at V came to 6 bases and at J to 8 bases, leaving 2 bases not matched to a gene. The chain's CDR3 is CSVRTSGGELFF. The CDR3 nucleotides are TGCAGCGTGAGGACTAGCGGGGGGGAGCTGTTTTTT.

The chain joins TRBV5-6 to TRBJ2-7; TRBD1 matches 10 bases. The CDR3 is 15 amino acids. Germline CDR1 SGHDT, CDR2 YYEEEE. The J segment lost 3 bases and the V segment lost 6 bases, leaving 9 bases of the junction unmatched. CDR3 amino acids: CASNTGTGEDYEQYF. The CDR3 DNA follows: TGTGCCAGCAACACGGGGACAGGGGAAGACTACGAGCAGTACTTC.

This clonotype was counted between two and nine times. This chain uses TRBV5-1 with TRBJ2-1, with D possibly called TRBD1 or TRBD2 (5 bases each). V gave up 4 bases and J gave up 5 bases, with 13 bases separating them. Germline lookup yields CDR1 SGHRS and CDR2 YFSETQ. The CDR3 extends over 14 amino acids. The CDR3 sequence: CASSAGTQNNEQFF. The CDR3, as DNA: TGCGCCAGCAGCGCCGGGACCCAGAACAATGAGCAGTTCTTC.

The genes are TRBV29-1 and TRBJ2-1; maybe TRBD2 (6 bases). Germline V gene data show CDR1 as SQVTM and CDR2 as ANQGSEA. The V end lost 7 bases, the J end lost 9 bases, and 13 bases lay between the germline ends. This CDR3 region has 11 residues. CDR3 sequence: CSGEVGGEQFF. Here the CDR3 DNA reads TGCAGCGGCGAGGTGGGGGGTGAGCAGTTCTTC.

This clonotype was seen repeatedly, ten times or more. The genes are TRBV20-1 and TRBJ1-2; the D is unclear. Germline V gene lookup returns CDR1 DFQATT and CDR2 SNEGSKA (reference sequence). CDR3 size: 14 residues. V lost 5 bases and J lost 0, with 13 bases in between. CDR3 DNA sequence: TGCAGTGCTCGAGGCTACAGCTCTAACTATGGCTACACCTTC. Translation gives CSARGYSSNYGYTF.

The sample holds a few counts of this clonotype. The genes are TRBV7-2 and TRBJ2-5; D call uncertain. The germline V gene encodes CDR1 SGHTA and CDR2 FQGNSA. This CDR3 has 14 amino acids. V was clipped by 5 bases and J by 4 bases, with 14 bases between them. CDR3 residues: CASSAPALAETQYF. CDR3 coding DNA: TGTGCCAGCAGCGCCCCAGCCCTTGCAGAGACCCAGTACTTC.

This chain links TRBV9 with TRBJ1-5; unclear D gene. Germline CDR1 SGDLS, CDR2 YYNGEE. Trimming removed 0 bases at V and 6 bases at J, with 7 bases between. The length of the CDR3 is 13 residues. CDR3 sequence (DNA): TGTGCCAGCAGCGTAGGGACGGGTCAGCCCCAGCATTTT. It is translated as CASSVGTGQPQHF.

This rearrangement joins TRBV12-3 or TRBV12-4 to TRBJ1-1, with 8 bases matching TRBD1. The CDR3 covers 16 residues. J lost 1 base, V lost 3 bases, and 7 bases had no gene match. The CDR3 sequence: CASSFAGGLPNTEAFF. CDR3 DNA sequence: TGTGCCAGCAGTTTCGCAGGGGGCCTCCCGAACACTGAAGCTTTCTTT.

V is TRBV7-9 and J is TRBJ2-3; TRBD2 might be the D (6 bases). The V end lost 4 bases, the J end lost 3 bases, and 14 bases lay between the germline ends. Germline V gene lookup returns CDR1 SEHNR and CDR2 FQNEAQ (reference sequence). The CDR3 loop spans 15 amino acids. The CDR3 DNA reads TGTGCCAGCAGCTCCCGGGGCCGGGGGACAGATACGCAGTATTTT. Translation: CASSSRGRGTDTQYF.

The V and J genes are TRBV10-3 and TRBJ2-1, with 9 bases that match TRBD2. Germline values: CDR1 ENHRY, CDR2 SYGVKD. V gave up 0 bases and J gave up 9 bases; unmatched junction bases: 6. This CDR3 comprises 15 residues. The CDR3 DNA reads TGTGCCATCAGTGAGTCGGCGGGGGGGGTGAGTGAGCAGTTCTTC. Amino acid sequence: CAISESAGGVSEQFF.

This clonotype came up a few times. This chain uses TRBV27 with TRBJ1-6; D unresolved. The ends were cut back, 6 bases at V and 2 bases at J, with 17 bases in the middle. Germline V gene lookup returns CDR1 MNHEY and CDR2 SMNVEV (reference sequence). The CDR3 covers 17 residues. The CDR3 loop reads CASSQREGNPYNSPLHF. Here the CDR3 DNA reads TGTGCCAGCAGCCAGAGGGAGGGAAACCCCTATAATTCACCCCTCCACTTT.

The rearrangement joins TRBV12-3 or TRBV12-4 to TRBJ2-3; TRBD1 matches 8 bases. The V gene end was trimmed by 4 bases and the J gene end by 4 bases; junction bases not matched to a gene: 4. This CDR3 has 14 amino acids. The CDR3 DNA reads as TGTGCCAGCAGTTGCAGACAGGGGCCAGATACGCAGTATTTT. Protein sequence: CASSCRQGPDTQYF.

The chain couples TRBV13 to TRBJ2-3, with D perhaps TRBD1 (5 bases). Trimming removed 6 bases at V and 4 bases at J, with 14 bases between. This CDR3 has 14 amino acids. Germline V gene lookup returns CDR1 PRHDT and CDR2 FYEKMQ (reference sequence). In DNA form, the CDR3 reads TGTGCCAGCAGTAAGGGGATAAGGCCAGATACGCAGTATTTT. This gives the protein CASSKGIRPDTQYF.